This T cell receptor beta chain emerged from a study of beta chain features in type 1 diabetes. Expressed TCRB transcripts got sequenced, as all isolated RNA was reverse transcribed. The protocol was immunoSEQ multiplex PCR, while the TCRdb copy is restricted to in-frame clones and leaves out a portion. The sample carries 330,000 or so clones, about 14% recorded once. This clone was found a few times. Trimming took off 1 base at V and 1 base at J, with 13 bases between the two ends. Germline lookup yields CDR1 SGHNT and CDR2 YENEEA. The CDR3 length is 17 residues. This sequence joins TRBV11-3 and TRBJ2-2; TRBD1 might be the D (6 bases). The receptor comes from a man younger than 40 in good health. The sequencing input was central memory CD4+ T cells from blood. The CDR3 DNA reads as TGTGCCAGCAGCTTAGCCAGGACAGAGAAGAACACCGGGGAGCTGTTTTTT. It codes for CASSLARTEKNTGELFF.